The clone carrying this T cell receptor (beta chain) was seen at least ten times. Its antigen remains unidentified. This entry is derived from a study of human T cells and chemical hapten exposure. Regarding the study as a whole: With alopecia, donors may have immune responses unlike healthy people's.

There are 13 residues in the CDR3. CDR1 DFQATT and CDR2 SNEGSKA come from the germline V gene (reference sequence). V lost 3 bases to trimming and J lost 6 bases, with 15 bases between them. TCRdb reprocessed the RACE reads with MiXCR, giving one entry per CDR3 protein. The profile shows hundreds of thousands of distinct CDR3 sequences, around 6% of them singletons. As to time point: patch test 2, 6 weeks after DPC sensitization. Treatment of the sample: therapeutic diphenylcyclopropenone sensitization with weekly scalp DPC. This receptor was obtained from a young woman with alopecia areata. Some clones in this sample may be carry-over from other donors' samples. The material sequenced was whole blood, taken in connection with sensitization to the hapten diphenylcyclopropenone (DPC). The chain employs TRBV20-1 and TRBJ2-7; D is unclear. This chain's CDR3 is CSARPPVSPEQYF. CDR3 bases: TGCAGTGCTAGGCCCCCGGTTTCCCCCGAGCAGTACTTC.